The following is a T cell receptor beta chain sequence with its context. This entry is derived from a study of CD8+ T cells in alopecia areata. The CDR3 runs 13 residues. Trimming removed 6 bases from V and 0 bases from J, with 11 bases in between. Germline V CDR1 and CDR2: SQVTM, ANQGSEA. The treatment: oral pan-JAK inhibitor, 5-10 mg twice daily. Reverse transcribed after extraction, RNA yielded cDNA as the sequencing template. Repertoires were generated with immunoSEQ multiplex PCR, while TCRdb's copy carries only in-frame clones and drops some. This table holds around 290,000 clones, 58% found once.

This sequence originates from a human donor with alopecia areata. This sample comprised CD4+ T cells sorted from blood, obtained at week 24, from a patient treated with tofacitinib. The J gene is TRBJ1-1, the V gene TRBV29-1; D unresolved. This CDR3 is CSVRDRMNTEAFF. CDR3 sequence (DNA): TGCAGCGTCCGAGACCGAATGAACACTGAAGCTTTCTTT. Full variable domain (remainder filled in from reference TRBV29-1 and TRBJ1-1): SAVISQKPSRDICQRGTSLTIQCQVDSQVTMMFWYRQQPGQSLTLIATANQGSEATYESGFVIDKFPISRPNLTFSTLTVSNMSPEDSSIYLCSVRDRMNTEAFFGQGTRLTVV.